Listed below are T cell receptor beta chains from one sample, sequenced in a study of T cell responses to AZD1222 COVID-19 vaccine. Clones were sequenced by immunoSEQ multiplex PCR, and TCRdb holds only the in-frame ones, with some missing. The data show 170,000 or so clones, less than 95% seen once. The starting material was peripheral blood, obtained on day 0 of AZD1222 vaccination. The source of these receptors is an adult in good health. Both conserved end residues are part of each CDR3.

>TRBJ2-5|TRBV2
CASSDPLVGETQYF
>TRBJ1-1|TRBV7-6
CASSLDYWTEAFF
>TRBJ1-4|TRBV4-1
CASTGTGRPATNEKLFF
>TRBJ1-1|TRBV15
CATSRGGTTWEVEAFF
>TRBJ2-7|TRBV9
CASSVTGESYEQYF
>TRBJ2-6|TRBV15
CATGSAAKSSGANVLTF
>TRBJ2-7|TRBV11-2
CASSLGFGDGGYEQYF
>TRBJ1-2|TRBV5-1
CASSSPRGQGGANYGYTF
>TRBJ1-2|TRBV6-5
CASSFDRIGNYGYTF
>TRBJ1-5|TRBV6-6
CASSPRQGPYQPQHF
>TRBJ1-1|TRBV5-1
CASRPSGGPNTEAFF
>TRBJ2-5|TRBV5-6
CASSWDRLQETQYF
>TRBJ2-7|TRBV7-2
CASNIQAGSEQYF
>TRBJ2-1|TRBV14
CASSPDAQGAYNEQFF
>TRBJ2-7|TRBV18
CASSPGRTPYEQYF
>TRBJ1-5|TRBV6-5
CASSRGAGQPQHF
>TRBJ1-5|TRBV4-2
CASSQVRQGGQPQHF
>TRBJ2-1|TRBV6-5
CASIRISSYNEQFF
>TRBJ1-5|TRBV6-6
CASSLNPSQPQHF
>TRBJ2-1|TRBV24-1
CATSMAGKASEQFF
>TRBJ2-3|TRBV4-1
CASSQGVAGGRGDTQYF
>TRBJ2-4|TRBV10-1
CASREGLKNIQYF
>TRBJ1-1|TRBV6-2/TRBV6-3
CASSYKKLNTEAFF
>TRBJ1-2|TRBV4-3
CASSQDSSTIPYGYTF
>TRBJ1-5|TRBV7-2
CASSSDRAQPQHF
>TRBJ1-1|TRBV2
CASSFDRREAFF
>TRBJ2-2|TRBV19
CASRPEVAPPFTGELFF
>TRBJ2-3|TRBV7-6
CASSPGHTQQQYF
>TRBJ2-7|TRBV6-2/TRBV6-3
CASSTSVSYEQYF
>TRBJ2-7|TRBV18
CASSPPGQGYEQYF
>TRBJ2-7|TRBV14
CASSQDWDRREQYF
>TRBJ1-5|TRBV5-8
CASSLVGPQHF
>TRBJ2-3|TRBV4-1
CASGERGGVDTQYF
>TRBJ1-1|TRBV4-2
CASSQVIFSKAFF
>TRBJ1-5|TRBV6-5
CASSYSFTGGDQPQHF
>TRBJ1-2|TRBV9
CASSPGQGAFGYTF
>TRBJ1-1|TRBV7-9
CASSFYSTEAFF
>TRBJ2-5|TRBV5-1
CASSNGGSGGETQYF
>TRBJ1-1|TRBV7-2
CASTLTLTGSKTEAFF
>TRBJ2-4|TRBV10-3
CAIADRANIQYF